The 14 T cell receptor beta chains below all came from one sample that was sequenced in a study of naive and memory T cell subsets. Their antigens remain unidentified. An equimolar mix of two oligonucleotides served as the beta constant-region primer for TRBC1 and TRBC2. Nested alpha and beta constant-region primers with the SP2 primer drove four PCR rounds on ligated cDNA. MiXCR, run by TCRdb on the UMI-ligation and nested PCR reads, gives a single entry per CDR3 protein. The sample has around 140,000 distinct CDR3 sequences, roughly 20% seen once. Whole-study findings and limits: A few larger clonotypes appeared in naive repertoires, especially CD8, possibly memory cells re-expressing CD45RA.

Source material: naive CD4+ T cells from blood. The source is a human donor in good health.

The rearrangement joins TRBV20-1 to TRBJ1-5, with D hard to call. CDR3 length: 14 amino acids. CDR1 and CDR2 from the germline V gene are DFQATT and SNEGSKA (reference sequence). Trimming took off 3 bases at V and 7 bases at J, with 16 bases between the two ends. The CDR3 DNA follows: TGCAGTGCTAGTCTAGGCAGGACCGACCAGCCCCAGCATTTT. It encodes CSASLGRTDQPQHF.

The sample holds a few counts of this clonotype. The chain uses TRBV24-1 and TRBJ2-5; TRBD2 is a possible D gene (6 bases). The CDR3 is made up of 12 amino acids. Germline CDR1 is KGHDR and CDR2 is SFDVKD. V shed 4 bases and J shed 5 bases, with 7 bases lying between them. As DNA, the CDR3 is TGTGCCACCAGTGACGCGGGGGAGACCCAGTACTTC. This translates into CATSDAGETQYF.

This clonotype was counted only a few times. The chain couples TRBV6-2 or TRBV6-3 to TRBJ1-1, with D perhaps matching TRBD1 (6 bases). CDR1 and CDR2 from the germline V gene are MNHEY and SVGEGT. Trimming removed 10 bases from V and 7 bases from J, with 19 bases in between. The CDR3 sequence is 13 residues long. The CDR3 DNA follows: TGTGCCACCCAAGACAGGACCTACGGTGAAGCTTTCTTT. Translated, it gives CATQDRTYGEAFF.

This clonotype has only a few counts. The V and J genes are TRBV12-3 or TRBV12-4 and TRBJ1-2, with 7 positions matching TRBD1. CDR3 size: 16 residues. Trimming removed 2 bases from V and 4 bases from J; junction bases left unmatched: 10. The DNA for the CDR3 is TGTGCCAGCAGTTTATTGAGGGGCAGGGGGGTCTATGGCTACACCTTC. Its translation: CASSLLRGRGVYGYTF.

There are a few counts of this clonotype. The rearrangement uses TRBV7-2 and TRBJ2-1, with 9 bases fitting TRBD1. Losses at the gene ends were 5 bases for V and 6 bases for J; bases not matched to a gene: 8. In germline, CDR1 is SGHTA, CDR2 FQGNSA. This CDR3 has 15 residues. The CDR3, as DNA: TGTGCCAGCAGCGTCCGGGACAGGGTCTTCAATGAGCAGTTCTTC. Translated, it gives CASSVRDRVFNEQFF.

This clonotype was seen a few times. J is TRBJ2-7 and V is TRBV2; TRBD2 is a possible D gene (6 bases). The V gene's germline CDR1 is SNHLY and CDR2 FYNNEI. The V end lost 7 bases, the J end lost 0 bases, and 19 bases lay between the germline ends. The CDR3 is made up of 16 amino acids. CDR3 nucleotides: TGTGCCAGCATTGGGCTAGGGACTCTGAGCTCCTACGAGCAGTACTTC. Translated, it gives CASIGLGTLSSYEQYF.

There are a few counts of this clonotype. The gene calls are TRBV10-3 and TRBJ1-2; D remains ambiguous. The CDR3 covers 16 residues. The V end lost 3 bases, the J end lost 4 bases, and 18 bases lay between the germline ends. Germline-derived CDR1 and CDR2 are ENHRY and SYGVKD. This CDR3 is CAISERQRASGYGYTF. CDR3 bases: TGTGCCATCAGTGAACGGCAACGAGCGTCGGGCTATGGCTACACCTTC.

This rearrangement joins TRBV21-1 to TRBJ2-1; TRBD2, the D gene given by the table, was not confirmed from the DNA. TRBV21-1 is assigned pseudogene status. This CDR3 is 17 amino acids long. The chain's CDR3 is CASSARLAGESYNEQFF. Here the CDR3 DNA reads TGTGCCAGCAGCGCACGACTAGCGGGAGAATCCTACAATGAGCAGTTCTTC.

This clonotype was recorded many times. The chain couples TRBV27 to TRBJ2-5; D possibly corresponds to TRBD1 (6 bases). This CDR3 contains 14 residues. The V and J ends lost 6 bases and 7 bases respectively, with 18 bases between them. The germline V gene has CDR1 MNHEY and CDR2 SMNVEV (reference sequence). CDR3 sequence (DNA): TGTGCCAGCAGGCCTAGTGGGGACATCGGGACCCAGTACTTC. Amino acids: CASRPSGDIGTQYF.

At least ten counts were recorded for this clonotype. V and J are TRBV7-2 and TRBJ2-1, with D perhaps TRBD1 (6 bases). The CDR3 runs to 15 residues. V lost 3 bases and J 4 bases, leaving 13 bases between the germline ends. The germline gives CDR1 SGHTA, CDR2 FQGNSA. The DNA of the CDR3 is TGTGCCAGCAGCTTGACCGGACAGTGGTACAATGAGCAGTTCTTC. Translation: CASSLTGQWYNEQFF.

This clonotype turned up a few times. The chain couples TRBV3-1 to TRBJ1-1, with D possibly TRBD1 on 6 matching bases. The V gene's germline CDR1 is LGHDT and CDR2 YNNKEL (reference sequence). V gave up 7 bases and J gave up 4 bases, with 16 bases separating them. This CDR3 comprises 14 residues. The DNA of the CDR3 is TGTGCCAGCAAGAGGGGGGGCGCGAGCACTGAAGCTTTCTTT. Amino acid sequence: CASKRGGASTEAFF.

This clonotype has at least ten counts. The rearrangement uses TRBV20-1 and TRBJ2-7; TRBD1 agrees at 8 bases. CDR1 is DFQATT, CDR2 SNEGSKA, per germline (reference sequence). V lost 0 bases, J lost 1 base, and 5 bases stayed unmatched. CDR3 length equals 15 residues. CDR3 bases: TGCAGTGCTAGAGAATTGGACAGGGTTTCCTACGAGCAGTACTTC. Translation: CSARELDRVSYEQYF.

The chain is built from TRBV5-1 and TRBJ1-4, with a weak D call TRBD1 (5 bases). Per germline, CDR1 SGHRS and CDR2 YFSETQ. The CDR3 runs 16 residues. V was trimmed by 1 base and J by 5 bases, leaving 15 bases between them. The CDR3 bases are TGCGCCAGCAGCTTGAATCCAGGGACCTTGAATGAAAAACTGTTTTTT. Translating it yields CASSLNPGTLNEKLFF.

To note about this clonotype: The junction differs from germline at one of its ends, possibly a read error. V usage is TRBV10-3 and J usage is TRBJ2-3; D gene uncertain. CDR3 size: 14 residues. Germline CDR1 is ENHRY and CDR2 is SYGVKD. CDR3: CAISATAFTDTLYF. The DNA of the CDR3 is TGTGCCATCAGTGCAACAGCTTTCACAGATACGCTGTATTTT.